The 8 T cell receptor beta chains below come from one sample, sequenced in a study of blood T cells in healthy people across ages. Primed by a sample-barcoded 5' primer and a J-beta primer mix, a second PCR proceeded for about 6 to 12 cycles. MiXCR, applied by TCRdb to the 5' RACE reads, yields one record per CDR3 protein. Altogether about 1.5 million distinct CDR3 sequences are present, approximately 42% being singletons, with the ten largest covering roughly 7.9%. Source material: blood. Receptor source: a woman aged 18-29 years in good health.

V usage is TRBV12-3 or TRBV12-4 and J usage is TRBJ1-5; D ambiguous. The CDR3 consists of 15 residues. V lost 6 bases, J lost 7 bases, and 19 bases lay in between. The CDR3 loop reads CASSTGSLIGQPQHF. CDR3 sequence (DNA): TGTGCCAGCAGCACCGGGAGCTTAATCGGGCAGCCCCAGCATTTT.

Of note for this clonotype: The junction differs from germline at one of its ends, possibly a read error. The V call is TRBV7-2, the J call TRBJ2-1; D uncertain. Germline V lookup: CDR1 SGHTA, CDR2 FQGNSA. The CDR3 totals 12 residues. CDR3 region: CVSSLAIKEQFF. In DNA form, the CDR3 reads TGTGTCAGCAGCTTAGCTATTAAAGAGCAGTTCTTC.

This chain links TRBV9 with TRBJ1-4, with D maybe TRBD1 (5 bases). The germline CDR1 and CDR2 sequences are SGDLS and YYNGEE. V gave up 3 bases and J gave up 3 bases, with 9 bases separating them. This CDR3 comprises 14 residues. CDR3 sequence: CASSGRGANEKLFF. The CDR3 DNA reads as TGTGCCAGCAGCGGCCGAGGGGCTAATGAAAAACTGTTTTTT. The full variable domain, completed using reference TRBV9 and TRBJ1-4, is DSGVTQTPKHLITATGQRVTLRCSPRSGDLSVYWYQQSLDQGLQFLIQYYNGEERAKGNILERFSAQQFPDLHSELNLSSLELGDSALYFCASSGRGANEKLFFGSGTQLSVL.

The rearrangement joins TRBV12-3 or TRBV12-4 to TRBJ2-1; 9 bases fit TRBD2. The CDR3 loop spans 16 amino acids. J lost 2 bases, V lost 5 bases, and 7 bases had no gene match. The CDR3 DNA is TGTGCCAGCAGTCCGGGCGCGGGAGGGGCCTACAATGAGCAGTTCTTC. This encodes CASSPGAGGAYNEQFF.

Worth noting for this clonotype: The junction does not match germline at one end; this may be a read error. The rearrangement links TRBV25-1 to TRBJ2-7; D is possibly TRBD1 (5 bases). The CDR3 consists of 19 residues. Germline CDR1 MGHDK, CDR2 SYGVNS. CDR3 DNA sequence: TGTGCCAGCAGTCCCACCCACCCACGACAAAATTGGGGCTCCTGCGAGCAGTACTTC. Residues: CASSPTHPRQNWGSCEQYF.

As for this clonotype: One end of the junction fails to match germline, which may point to a read error. The chain is built from TRBV7-9 and TRBJ2-1; 9 bases fit TRBD2. Germline V gives CDR1 SEHNR, CDR2 FQNEAQ (reference sequence). This CDR3 is built from 16 residues. The chain's CDR3 is CAGSLIPAGGHNEQFF. In DNA, the CDR3 is TGTGCCGGCAGCTTAATACCAGCGGGAGGCCACAATGAGCAGTTCTTC.

This rearrangement joins TRBV3-1 to TRBJ2-3, with D possibly matching TRBD2 (6 bases). The CDR3 totals 16 residues. Trimming took 4 bases from V and 1 from J, leaving 15 bases between them. Per the germline V gene, CDR1 is LGHDT and CDR2 is YNNKEL (reference sequence). CDR3 DNA sequence: TGTGCCAGCAGCCCACGATCCGGCGGGGGCACAGATACGCAGTATTTT. Encoded protein: CASSPRSGGGTDTQYF.

This clonotype was recorded only once. The chain couples TRBV20-1 to TRBJ1-4; D gene uncertain. V lost 7 bases to trimming and J lost 0 bases, with 12 bases between them. The CDR3 runs to 14 residues. Germline CDR1 is DFQATT and CDR2 is SNEGSKA (reference sequence). In DNA form, the CDR3 reads TGCAGTGGTACAGAGATCGCAACTAATGAAAAACTGTTTTTT. Encoded protein: CSGTEIATNEKLFF.